The source of this T cell receptor (beta chain) is a study of blood T cell repertoires in COVID-19. Study at large: COVID-19 samples collected from the United States, Italy and Spain covered acute and convalescent phases.

This CDR3 spans 19 amino acids. Germline V gene sequence: CDR1 SGDLS, CDR2 YYNGEE. Trimming took 0 bases from V and 1 from J; bases not matched to a gene: 13. Produced via immunoSEQ multiplex PCR; TCRdb's table is partial and in-frame only. The table lists 130,000 or so clones, 80% to 90% of them singletons, with 3% to 4% in the top ten. In assigning cohorts, the study relied on participant-reported clinical history. The material sequenced was PBMCs or T cells enriched from blood (not recorded which). This receptor was taken from a woman between 50 and 59 years old with acute COVID-19. This rearrangement joins TRBV9 to TRBJ1-1, with TRBD1 matching 9 bases. CDR3 DNA sequence: TGTGCCAGCAGCGTAGCTGAGGGGTCGAAACAGGGGGCGAACACTGAAGCTTTCTTT. Protein product: CASSVAEGSKQGANTEAFF.